What follows are 6 T cell receptor beta chains derived from one specimen sequenced in a study of cytomegalovirus exposure and HLA in healthy donors. Libraries were prepared by immunoSEQ multiplex PCR; TCRdb keeps only in-frame clonotypes and omits some of them. The sample has about 160,000 clones; 70% to 90% are singletons. What was sequenced was PBMCs. These receptors were collected from a woman in her twenties or thirties in good health and CMV-seronegative.

This chain uses TRBV9 with TRBJ2-3; 8 bases are shared with TRBD1. Germline V gene data show CDR1 as SGDLS and CDR2 as YYNGEE. V gave up 2 bases and J gave up 6 bases; unmatched junction bases: 8. The CDR3 is 15 amino acids. As DNA, the CDR3 is TGTGCCAGCAGCGTTTCGACAGGGGCCCGCGATACGCAGTATTTT. Translated: CASSVSTGARDTQYF. The variable domain in full, completed from reference TRBV9 and TRBJ2-3, reads DSGVTQTPKHLITATGQRVTLRCSPRSGDLSVYWYQQSLDQGLQFLIQYYNGEERAKGNILERFSAQQFPDLHSELNLSSLELGDSALYFCASSVSTGARDTQYFGPGTRLTVL.

V and J are TRBV11-2 and TRBJ2-7; D tentatively reads TRBD1 or TRBD2 (5 bases each). Germline V lookup: CDR1 SGHAT, CDR2 FQNNGV. CDR3 size: 16 residues. Trimming cost V 6 bases and J 2 bases, with 20 bases left between them. CDR3 protein: CASRNQGSGLAYEQYF. The CDR3 DNA reads as TGTGCCAGCAGGAATCAGGGATCGGGATTAGCCTACGAGCAGTACTTC.

This sequence joins TRBV5-1 and TRBJ2-7; weak D call: TRBD1 (5 bases). V was trimmed by 2 bases and J by 6 bases, leaving 15 bases between them. This CDR3 contains 14 residues. The germline V gene has CDR1 SGHRS and CDR2 YFSETQ. The CDR3 loop reads CASSFGQGALEQYF. CDR3 nucleotide sequence: TGCGCCAGCAGCTTCGGTCAGGGCGCGCTCGAGCAGTACTTC.

The rearrangement links TRBV7-2 to TRBJ2-5; D possibly corresponds to TRBD1 (5 bases). V dropped 5 bases and J dropped 8 bases, with 15 bases sitting between them. CDR1 and CDR2 (germline): SGHTA, FQGNSA. The length of the CDR3 is 13 residues. The CDR3 protein is CASSRTREFTQYF. The CDR3, as DNA: TGTGCCAGCAGCCGAACCAGGGAATTTACCCAGTACTTC.

The chain couples TRBV28 to TRBJ2-1, with unresolved D. This CDR3 spans 11 amino acids. The V gene's germline CDR1 is MDHEN and CDR2 SYDVKM. V dropped 1 base and J dropped 5 bases, with 0 bases sitting between them. CDR3 residues: CASSLYNEQFF. CDR3 in DNA: TGTGCCAGCAGTTTATACAATGAGCAGTTCTTC.

This sequence joins TRBV18 and TRBJ2-7; D unclear. V dropped 3 bases and J dropped 3 bases, with 24 bases sitting between them. Germline V gene lookup returns CDR1 KGHSH and CDR2 LQKENI. CDR3 length: 18 amino acids. The chain's CDR3 is CASSPLRSANEKIYEQYF. The CDR3 DNA follows: TGTGCCAGCTCACCGTTGAGATCAGCGAATGAGAAAATCTACGAGCAGTACTTC.